The entry that follows covers one T cell receptor beta chain sequence. Its antigen is undetermined. The data originate from a study of T cell repertoires in cytomegalovirus infection. Study-wide results and limits: Within the response measured ex vivo, HLA-C-restricted CMV-specific TCR beta clonotypes were dominant.

TCRdb recomputed calls from the reads with MiXCR, one row per CDR3 protein. This sample yields about 770,000 distinct CDR3 sequences, of which just under 30% are seen a single time; roughly 13% belongs to the top ten. The sequenced sample was cultured CD8+ T cells from PBMCs, obtained from culture after CMV antigen stimulation. This TCR was recovered from a human donor in good health (CMV status not recorded). Some clones in this sample may be carry-over from other donors' samples.

The CDR3 loop is CSARSGAGGGYNEQFF. In DNA form, the CDR3 reads TGCAGTGCTAGATCAGGGGCGGGGGGGGGGTACAATGAGCAGTTCTTC. The chain joins TRBV20-1 to TRBJ2-1, with TRBD2 identical over 9 bases. The germline CDR1 and CDR2 sequences are DFQATT and SNEGSKA (reference sequence). Losses at the gene ends were 2 bases for V and 4 bases for J; bases not matched to a gene: 9. The CDR3 runs 16 residues.